This T cell receptor (beta chain) originates from a study of blood T cell repertoires in COVID-19. In the study overall: The United States, Italy and Spain were the sources of the acute and convalescent COVID-19 samples. In each case, the material was cDNA or gDNA derived from T cells, B-cell-depleted T cells, or PBMCs.

V trimming: 6 bases; J trimming: 6 bases; junction bases outside the gene matches: 5. The CDR3 sequence is 14 residues long. CDR1 and CDR2 from the germline V gene are LNHDA and SQIVND (reference sequence). Per the study methods: Amplification with reference gene primers provided the estimates of nucleated cell counts. Profiling relied on immunoSEQ multiplex PCR, and the TCRdb table lists in-frame clones only, not all of them. The D gene and trimming were derived from the DNA, and the V and J assignments and clone size from that table. The sample has around 250,000 clones, approximately 80% seen once.

The specimen sequenced was peripheral blood. The rearrangement joins TRBV19 to TRBJ2-2; TRBD1 agrees at 9 bases. The receptor comes from a woman of 80 years or more with acute or convalescent COVID-19. Written as DNA, the CDR3 is TGTGCCAGTAGGTGGGACAGGGAAGCCGGGGAGCTGTTTTTT. It translates to CASRWDREAGELFF. Full variable domain (missing parts from reference TRBV19 and TRBJ2-2): DGGITQSPKYLFRKEGQNVTLSCEQNLNHDAMYWYRQDPGQGLRLIYYSQIVNDFQKGDIAEGYSVSREKKESFPLTVTSAQKNPTAFYLCASRWDREAGELFFGEGSRLTVL.